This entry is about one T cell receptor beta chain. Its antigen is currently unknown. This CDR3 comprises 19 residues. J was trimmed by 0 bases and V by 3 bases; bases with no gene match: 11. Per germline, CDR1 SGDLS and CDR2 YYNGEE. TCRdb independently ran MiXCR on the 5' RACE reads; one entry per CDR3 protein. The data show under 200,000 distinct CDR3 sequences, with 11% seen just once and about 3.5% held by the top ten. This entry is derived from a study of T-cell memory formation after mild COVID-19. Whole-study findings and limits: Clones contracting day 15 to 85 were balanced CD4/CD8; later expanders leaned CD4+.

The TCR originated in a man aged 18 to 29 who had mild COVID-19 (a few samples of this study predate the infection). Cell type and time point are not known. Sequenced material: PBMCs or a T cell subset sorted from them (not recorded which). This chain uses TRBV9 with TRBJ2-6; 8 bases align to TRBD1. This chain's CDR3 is CASSAGGQGFFSGANVLTF. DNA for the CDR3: TGTGCCAGCAGCGCCGGAGGACAGGGCTTTTTCTCTGGGGCCAACGTCCTGACTTTC. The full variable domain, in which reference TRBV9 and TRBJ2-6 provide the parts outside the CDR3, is DSGVTQTPKHLITATGQRVTLRCSPRSGDLSVYWYQQSLDQGLQFLIQYYNGEERAKGNILERFSAQQFPDLHSELNLSSLELGDSALYFCASSAGGQGFFSGANVLTFGAGSRLTVL.